Listed here are 27 T cell receptor beta chains from one sample, sequenced in a study of cytomegalovirus exposure and HLA in healthy donors. PCR primers comprised 60 Vbeta and 13 Jbeta primers. Here immunoSEQ multiplex PCR was the method, and the copy in TCRdb shows in-frame clones only, minus some. The sample carries about 210,000 clones, around four fifths recorded once. Source material: PBMCs. The receptor source for this set is a woman in her 50s in good health and CMV-seropositive.

This rearrangement joins TRBV7-8 to TRBJ1-1; D possibly corresponds to TRBD1 (5 bases). Trimming took 3 bases from V and 3 from J, leaving 14 bases between them. The CDR3 loop spans 15 amino acids. The germline CDR1 and CDR2 sequences are SGHVS and FQNEAQ. CDR3 DNA: TGTGCCAGCAGCTTTCGGGGGTTTACGGACACTGAAGCTTTCTTT. Translation: CASSFRGFTDTEAFF.

This clone appeared a single time. The V call is TRBV6-5, the J call TRBJ2-5, with 15 positions matching TRBD2. Germline V gives CDR1 MNHEY, CDR2 SVGAGI. The CDR3 loop spans 15 amino acids. The V gene end was trimmed by 8 bases and the J gene end by 5 bases; junction bases not matched to a gene: 6. The CDR3 DNA reads as TGTGCCAGCGGGCGGACTAGCGGGAGGGGGGAGACCCAGTACTTC. Residues: CASGRTSGRGETQYF.

The chain combines TRBV11-2 with TRBJ1-1, with D unclear. This CDR3 contains 13 residues. V lost 2 bases to trimming and J lost 1 base, with 5 bases between them. CDR1 is SGHAT, CDR2 FQNNGV, per germline. For the CDR3, the DNA is TGTGCCAGCAGCTTAAACTGGAACACTGAAGCTTTCTTT. Encoded protein: CASSLNWNTEAFF.

The chain has TRBV5-1 and TRBJ1-3; 8 bases line up with TRBD1. CDR1 is SGHRS, CDR2 YFSETQ, per germline. This CDR3 spans 14 amino acids. J was trimmed by 8 bases and V by 2 bases; bases with no gene match: 6. CDR3 in amino acids: CASSFDRGSDTIYF. CDR3 nucleotide sequence: TGCGCCAGCAGCTTTGACAGGGGTTCGGACACCATATATTTT. Combining the CDR3 with reference TRBV5-1 and TRBJ1-3 gives the whole variable domain KAGVTQTPRYLIKTRGQQVTLSCSPISGHRSVSWYQQTPGQGLQFLFEYFSETQRNKGNFPGRFSGRQFSNSRSEMNVSTLELGDSALYLCASSFDRGSDTIYFGEGSWLTVV.

This chain connects TRBV5-1 to TRBJ1-6, with D perhaps matching TRBD1 (5 bases). The CDR3 loop spans 19 amino acids. The germline V gene encodes CDR1 SGHRS and CDR2 YFSETQ. The ends were cut back, 4 bases at V and 3 bases at J, with 23 bases in the middle. The CDR3: CASSPGGLTALIYNSPLHF. In nucleotides, the CDR3 is TGCGCCAGCAGCCCGGGGGGGTTGACAGCCCTGATCTATAATTCACCCCTCCACTTT.

This chain joins TRBV11-2 and TRBJ1-1, with 7 bases fitting TRBD1. V lost 4 bases and J lost 3; bases outside the gene matches: 8. Germline values: CDR1 SGHAT, CDR2 FQNNGV. The CDR3 covers 15 residues. The CDR3: CASSSHRGFYTEAFF. The CDR3 coding sequence is TGTGCCAGCAGCTCCCACAGGGGATTTTACACTGAAGCTTTCTTT.

CDR3 region: CASSPPRVQGRNTEAFF. The CDR3, as DNA: TGTGCCAGCAGTCCCCCCCGAGTACAGGGAAGGAACACTGAAGCTTTCTTT. The chain recombines TRBV27 with TRBJ1-1, with a weak D call TRBD1 (6 bases). The CDR3 contains 17 residues. V lost 5 bases and J lost 1, with 20 bases in between. CDR1 and CDR2 from the germline V gene are MNHEY and SMNVEV (reference sequence).

The chain joins TRBV9 to TRBJ2-1; 8 bases align to TRBD1. Germline trimming cut 0 bases from V and 2 bases from J; bases unmatched to any gene: 1. This CDR3 comprises 15 residues. Germline-derived CDR1 and CDR2 are SGDLS and YYNGEE. The CDR3 DNA reads TGTGCCAGCAGCGTAGAGGACAGGGCCTACAATGAGCAGTTCTTC. The encoded protein is CASSVEDRAYNEQFF.

This clone was found many times. The CDR3 sequence: CASSLVKGQRSSYEQYF. DNA for the CDR3: TGTGCCAGCAGCTTAGTAAAGGGACAGAGAAGCTCCTACGAGCAGTACTTC. J is TRBJ2-7 and V is TRBV11-2, with 7 bases that match TRBD1. J gave up 0 bases and V 1 base, and 9 bases lay outside the gene matches. The CDR3 contains 17 residues. CDR1 SGHAT and CDR2 FQNNGV come from the germline V gene.

The V call is TRBV4-3, the J call TRBJ1-3; D is uncertain. This CDR3 has 16 amino acids. With 1 base removed from V and 1 base from J, the gap between germline ends came to 11 bases. Germline CDR1 is LGHNA and CDR2 is YSLEER. The chain's CDR3 is CASSQVTGSSGNTIYF. DNA for the CDR3: TGCGCCAGCAGCCAAGTCACGGGAAGTTCTGGAAACACCATATATTTT.

The genes are TRBV6-1 and TRBJ2-3, with 8 bases that match TRBD2. Germline loops: CDR1 MNHNS, CDR2 SASEGT. The CDR3 sequence is 15 residues long. After removal of 7 bases from V and 1 base from J, the junction contained 7 bases not matched to a gene. This CDR3 reads CASITSGGRTDTQYF. In nucleotides, the CDR3 is TGTGCCAGCATTACGAGCGGGGGACGCACAGATACGCAGTATTTT.

The chain has TRBV4-1 and TRBJ1-2; 7 bases agree with TRBD1. Germline assignment: CDR1 MGHRA and CDR2 YSYEKL. The CDR3 covers 15 residues. The J segment lost 2 bases and the V segment lost 3 bases, leaving 6 bases of the junction unmatched. CDR3 amino acids: CASSHDRVGNYGYTF. CDR3 nucleotides: TGCGCCAGCAGCCATGACAGGGTAGGGAACTATGGCTACACCTTC.

The CDR3 reads CASSSQGYDGYTF. DNA of the CDR3: TGTGCCAGCAGCTCCCAGGGGTACGATGGCTACACCTTC. The chain recombines TRBV5-4 with TRBJ1-2; D perhaps matches TRBD1 (6 bases). Per germline, CDR1 SGHNT and CDR2 YYREEE (reference sequence). The V and J ends lost 3 bases and 6 bases respectively, with 12 bases between them. CDR3 length: 13 amino acids.

The chain joins TRBV29-1 to TRBJ1-2; possible D gene TRBD1, 6 bases. The CDR3 covers 13 residues. Trimming pared 3 bases from V and 1 base from J, leaving 9 bases between. Per germline, CDR1 SQVTM and CDR2 ANQGSEA. In DNA form, the CDR3 reads TGCAGCGTTGAGACGGGACATAACTATGGCTACACCTTC. It specifies CSVETGHNYGYTF.

This clone occurred a few times. The rearrangement joins TRBV19 to TRBJ1-4; 9 nucleotides agree with TRBD1. This CDR3 is built from 15 residues. The V gene's germline CDR1 is LNHDA and CDR2 SQIVND (reference sequence). V lost 5 bases and J lost 5; bases outside the gene matches: 6. Written as DNA, the CDR3 is TGTGCCAGTAGTTTGACCGGGACAGGGAATGAAAAACTGTTTTTT. This gives the protein CASSLTGTGNEKLFF.

The chain combines TRBV4-3 with TRBJ1-2; D not certain. Germline CDR1 reads LGHNA; CDR2 reads YSLEER. V lost 0 bases and J 5 bases, leaving 13 bases between the germline ends. The length of the CDR3 is 15 residues. The chain's CDR3 is CASSQEIRVGYGYTF. The CDR3 DNA reads TGCGCCAGCAGCCAAGAAATCCGGGTCGGATATGGCTACACCTTC.

The chain links TRBV27 to TRBJ1-2; 9 nucleotides agree with TRBD1. The CDR3 has 13 amino acids. Trimming cost V 9 bases and J 8 bases; bases outside gene matches: 10. The germline CDR1 and CDR2 sequences are MNHEY and SMNVEV (reference sequence). CDR3 loop: CARALGQGLGYTF. The CDR3 DNA sequence: TGTGCCAGGGCCCTGGGACAGGGTTTAGGCTACACCTTC.

In this sample, this clone turned up a few times. The chain joins TRBV19 to TRBJ1-1, with 9 bases aligning to TRBD1. With V trimmed by 6 bases and J by 4 bases, 3 bases remained unmatched. The CDR3 spans 13 residues. Germline lookup yields CDR1 LNHDA and CDR2 SQIVND (reference sequence). CDR3 nucleotides: TGTGCCAGTAGCGGACAGGGGCGCACTGAAGCTTTCTTT. It yields the protein CASSGQGRTEAFF.

The chain links TRBV2 to TRBJ1-2; D possibly corresponds to TRBD1 (6 bases). The CDR3 has 14 residues. Germline V gene sequence: CDR1 SNHLY, CDR2 FYNNEI. V was pared by 9 bases and J by 8 bases, with 22 bases between. As DNA, the CDR3 is TGTGCCAGAAGGGGGACCGGGACCGGGAAGGGCTACACCTTC. Encoded protein: CARRGTGTGKGYTF.

This clone has more than one count but fewer than ten. The chain uses TRBV10-2 and TRBJ1-1; possibly TRBD1 for D (6 bases). CDR3 length: 14 amino acids. In germline, CDR1 is WSHSY, CDR2 SAAADI. V lost 6 bases, J lost 2 bases, and 13 bases lay in between. This CDR3 reads CASRGLGANTEAFF. The CDR3 bases are TGCGCCAGCAGGGGTTTGGGGGCTAACACTGAAGCTTTCTTT.

The gene calls are TRBV14 and TRBJ1-6, with TRBD1 matching 10 bases. CDR1 and CDR2 (germline): SGHDN, FVKESK. The V and J ends lost 1 base and 5 bases, in that order; junction bases with no gene match: 2. The CDR3 covers 16 residues. CDR3 nucleotides: TGTGCCAGCAGCCAAGGCGGGACAGGGGATAATTCACCCCTCCACTTT. Protein sequence: CASSQGGTGDNSPLHF.

V is TRBV30 and J is TRBJ1-1; 8 bases agree with TRBD1. V lost 2 bases and J lost 0; bases outside the gene matches: 5. Looked up from germline, CDR1 is GTSNPN and CDR2 is SVGIG (reference sequence). This CDR3 contains 15 residues. CDR3 DNA: TGTGCCTGGAGTCCTGGACAGGGAATGAACACTGAAGCTTTCTTT. This encodes CAWSPGQGMNTEAFF. Combining the CDR3 with reference TRBV30 and TRBJ1-1 gives the whole variable domain SQTIHQWPATLVQPVGSPLSLECTVEGTSNPNLYWYRQAAGRGLQLLFYSVGIGQISSEVPQNLSASRPQDRQFILSSKKLLLSDSGFYLCAWSPGQGMNTEAFFGQGTRLTVV.

This sequence joins TRBV10-1 and TRBJ1-1; D remains unclear. With 4 bases removed from V and 4 bases from J, the gap between germline ends came to 10 bases. Germline assignment: CDR1 WNHNN and CDR2 SYGVQD (reference sequence). This CDR3 is built from 13 residues. The CDR3 sequence: CASSATEGTEAFF. CDR3 nucleotide sequence: TGCGCCAGCAGTGCAACCGAGGGCACTGAAGCTTTCTTT.

The chain links TRBV18 to TRBJ1-5, with 10 bases matching TRBD1. After removal of 8 bases from V and 7 bases from J, the junction contained 8 bases not matched to a gene. This CDR3 spans 14 amino acids. Germline V gene data show CDR1 as KGHSH and CDR2 as LQKENI. CDR3 sequence: CASTGTGAGQPQHF. As DNA, the CDR3 is TGTGCCAGCACCGGGACAGGGGCGGGACAGCCCCAGCATTTT.

This chain links TRBV6-1 with TRBJ1-4, with D possibly TRBD1 on 5 matching bases. The CDR3 loop spans 14 amino acids. The V gene's germline CDR1 is MNHNS and CDR2 SASEGT. V lost 3 bases to trimming and J lost 7 bases, with 12 bases between them. The CDR3 DNA follows: TGTGCCAGCAGTGATACCGGGGGGGGTGAAAAACTGTTTTTT. As protein: CASSDTGGGEKLFF.

This clone was counted a few times. The V and J genes are TRBV4-3 and TRBJ1-1; D is uncertain. This CDR3 has 15 amino acids. Looked up from germline, CDR1 is LGHNA and CDR2 is YSLEER. V lost 1 base to trimming and J lost 1 base, with 10 bases between them. CDR3 DNA: TGCGCCAGCAGCCAAGGAGATAGTAGGAACACTGAAGCTTTCTTT. It is translated as CASSQGDSRNTEAFF.

This chain uses TRBV19 with TRBJ1-5; TRBD1 might be the D (5 bases). Trimming removed 6 bases from V and 3 bases from J, with 12 bases in between. The CDR3 is 14 amino acids. From germline, CDR1 is LNHDA and CDR2 SQIVND (reference sequence). CDR3 amino acids: CASRQTEFNQPQHF. The CDR3 DNA follows: TGTGCCAGTAGACAGACAGAGTTCAATCAGCCCCAGCATTTT.